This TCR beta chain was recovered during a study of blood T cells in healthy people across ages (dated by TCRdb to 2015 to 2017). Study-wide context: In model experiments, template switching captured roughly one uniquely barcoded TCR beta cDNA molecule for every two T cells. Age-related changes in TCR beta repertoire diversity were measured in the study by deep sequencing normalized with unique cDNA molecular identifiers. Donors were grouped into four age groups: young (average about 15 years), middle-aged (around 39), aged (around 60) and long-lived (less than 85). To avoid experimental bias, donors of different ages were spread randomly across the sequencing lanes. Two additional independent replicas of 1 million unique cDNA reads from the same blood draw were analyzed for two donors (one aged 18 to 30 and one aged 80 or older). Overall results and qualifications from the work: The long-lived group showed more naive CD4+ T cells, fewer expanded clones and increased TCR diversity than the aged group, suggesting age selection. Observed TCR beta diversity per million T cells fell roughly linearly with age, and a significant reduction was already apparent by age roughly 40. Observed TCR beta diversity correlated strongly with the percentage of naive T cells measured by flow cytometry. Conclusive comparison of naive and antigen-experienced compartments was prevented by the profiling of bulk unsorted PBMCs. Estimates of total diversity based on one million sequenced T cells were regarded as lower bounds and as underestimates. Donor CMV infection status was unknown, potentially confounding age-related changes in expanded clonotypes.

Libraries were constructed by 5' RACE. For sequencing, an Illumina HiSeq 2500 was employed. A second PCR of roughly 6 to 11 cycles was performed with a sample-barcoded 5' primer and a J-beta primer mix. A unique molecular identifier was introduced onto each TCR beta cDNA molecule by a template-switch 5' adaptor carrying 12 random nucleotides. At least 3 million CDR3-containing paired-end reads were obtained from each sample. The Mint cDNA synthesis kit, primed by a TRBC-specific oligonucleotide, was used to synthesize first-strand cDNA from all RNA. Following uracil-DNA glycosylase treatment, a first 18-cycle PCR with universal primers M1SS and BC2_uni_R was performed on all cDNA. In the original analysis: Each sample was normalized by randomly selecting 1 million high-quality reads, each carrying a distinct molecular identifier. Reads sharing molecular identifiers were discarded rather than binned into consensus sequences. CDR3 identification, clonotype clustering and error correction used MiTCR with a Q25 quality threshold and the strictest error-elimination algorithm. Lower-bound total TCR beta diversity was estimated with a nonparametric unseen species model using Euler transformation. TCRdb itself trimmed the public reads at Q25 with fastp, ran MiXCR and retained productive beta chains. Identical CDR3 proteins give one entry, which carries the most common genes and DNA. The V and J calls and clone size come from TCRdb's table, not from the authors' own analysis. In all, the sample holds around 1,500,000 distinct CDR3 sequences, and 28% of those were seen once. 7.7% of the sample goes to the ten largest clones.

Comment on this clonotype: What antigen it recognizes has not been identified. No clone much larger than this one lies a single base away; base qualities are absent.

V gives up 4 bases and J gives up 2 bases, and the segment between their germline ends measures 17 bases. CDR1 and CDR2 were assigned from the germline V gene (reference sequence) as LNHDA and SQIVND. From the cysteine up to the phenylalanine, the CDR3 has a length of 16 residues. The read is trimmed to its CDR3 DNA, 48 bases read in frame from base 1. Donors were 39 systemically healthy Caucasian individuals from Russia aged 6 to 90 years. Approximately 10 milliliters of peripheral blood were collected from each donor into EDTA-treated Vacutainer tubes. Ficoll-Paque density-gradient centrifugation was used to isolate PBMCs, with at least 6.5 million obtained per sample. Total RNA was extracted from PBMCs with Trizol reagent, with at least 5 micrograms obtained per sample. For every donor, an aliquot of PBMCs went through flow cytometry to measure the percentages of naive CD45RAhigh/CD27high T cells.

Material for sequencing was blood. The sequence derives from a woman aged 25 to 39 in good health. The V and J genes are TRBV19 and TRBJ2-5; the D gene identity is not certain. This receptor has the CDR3 CASSSRTLSSQETQYF. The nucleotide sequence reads TGTGCCAGTAGTAGCAGAACTTTAAGCTCGCAAGAGACCCAGTACTTC.